Below, 27 T cell receptor beta chains from the same sample are listed, as sequenced in a study of blood T cell repertoires in COVID-19. The assay was immunoSEQ multiplex PCR, and TCRdb's table has in-frame clones only and misses some. This table has some 130,000 clones, 80% to 90% appearing once. The sample was peripheral blood. The source is a man in his sixties with active or convalescent COVID-19.

The chain has TRBV5-4 and TRBJ1-1, with D tentatively TRBD1 (5 bases). Germline loops: CDR1 SGHNT, CDR2 YYREEE (reference sequence). V was cut by 6 bases and J by 1 base, with 10 bases left in between. This CDR3 has 13 residues. In DNA form, the CDR3 reads TGTGCCAGCATCCGGCAGGGGAACACTGAAGCTTTCTTT. The encoded protein is CASIRQGNTEAFF.

This clone has only one observation. The chain links TRBV19 to TRBJ1-4; D not resolved. V was trimmed by 6 bases and J by 7 bases, leaving 6 bases between them. Germline CDR1 is LNHDA and CDR2 is SQIVND (reference sequence). The CDR3 loop spans 11 amino acids. The CDR3 sequence: CASRIGEKLFF. The CDR3 nucleotides read TGTGCCAGTAGGATCGGTGAAAAACTGTTTTTT.

The chain couples TRBV19 to TRBJ1-1; D uncertain. The V gene lost 1 base and the J gene lost 2 bases, with 8 bases spanning the gap. Germline V gene data show CDR1 as LNHDA and CDR2 as SQIVND (reference sequence). This CDR3 has 14 residues. CDR3 sequence: CASSIVNGNTEAFF. The CDR3 nucleotides read TGTGCCAGTAGTATAGTTAACGGTAACACTGAAGCTTTCTTT.

The V and J genes are TRBV5-1 and TRBJ1-1; the D gene is possibly TRBD1 (5 bases). The V end was cut by 2 bases, the J end by 5 bases, with 16 bases between. Looked up from germline, CDR1 is SGHRS and CDR2 is YFSETQ. This CDR3 has 15 amino acids. The CDR3 region is CASSFGGGALTEAFF. CDR3 bases: TGCGCCAGCAGCTTTGGCGGAGGGGCCCTTACTGAAGCTTTCTTT.

The V and J genes are TRBV3-1 (or the pseudogene TRBV3-2) and TRBJ2-7; 16 bases match TRBD2. Germline loops: CDR1 LGHDT, CDR2 YNNKEL (reference sequence). V was clipped by 5 bases and J by 5 bases; unmatched bases: 3. The CDR3 covers 15 residues. This CDR3 reads CASSSGLAGGHEQYF. Written as DNA, the CDR3 is TGTGCCAGCAGCTCGGGACTAGCGGGGGGGCACGAGCAGTACTTC.

The chain uses TRBV3-1 (or the pseudogene TRBV3-2) and TRBJ2-1; D is perhaps TRBD2 (7 bases). V dropped 0 bases and J dropped 7 bases, with 13 bases sitting between them. Germline CDR1 reads LGHDT; CDR2 reads YNNKEL (reference sequence). This CDR3 has 15 amino acids. The chain's CDR3 is CASSQDGGAKNEQFF. Here the CDR3 DNA reads TGTGCCAGCAGCCAAGATGGGGGGGCCAAGAATGAGCAGTTCTTC.

V and J are TRBV5-1 and TRBJ2-2, with TRBD1 matching over 8 bases. Trimming cost V 10 bases and J 1 base; bases outside gene matches: 6. Germline values: CDR1 SGHRS, CDR2 YFSETQ. The CDR3 sequence is 14 residues long. CDR3 in DNA: TGCGCCTGTACCGGGACAGGGAACACCGGGGAGCTGTTTTTT. As protein: CACTGTGNTGELFF.

The rearrangement links TRBV4-1 to TRBJ1-6, with no clear D. Germline CDR1 MGHRA, CDR2 YSYEKL. The germline V and J ends were trimmed by 4 bases and 7 bases, with 17 bases remaining between them. The CDR3 extends over 16 amino acids. CDR3 DNA sequence: TGCGCCAGCAGCCCGGTTTCGGAGGGCATCAATTCACCCCTCCACTTT. This translates into CASSPVSEGINSPLHF.

V and J are TRBV12-3 or TRBV12-4 and TRBJ2-7, with D possibly being TRBD1 (5 bases). The CDR3 sequence is 9 residues long. Trimming left V 10 bases short and J 4 bases short, with 5 bases between. In DNA, the CDR3 is TGTGCCAAGGGGTACGAGCAGTACTTC. This translates into CAKGYEQYF.

This clone was observed a single time. V gene TRBV18 combines with J gene TRBJ2-7, with 9 bases identical to TRBD2. With 0 bases clipped from V and 6 bases from J, the junction kept 6 bases outside the gene matches. The CDR3 covers 15 residues. CDR1 is KGHSH, CDR2 LQKENI, per germline. CDR3 sequence reads: CASSPPSGSYGEQYF. CDR3 coding DNA: TGTGCCAGCTCACCACCTAGCGGGAGTTATGGCGAGCAGTACTTC.

The CDR3 DNA reads as TGTGCCTGGAGTGGGGGGCGCGATGAGCAGTTCTTC. This encodes CAWSGGRDEQFF. The chain uses TRBV30 and TRBJ2-1; TRBD1 might be the D (6 bases). Trimming took off 1 base at V and 8 bases at J, with 9 bases between the two ends. This CDR3 has 12 amino acids. Germline CDR1 reads GTSNPN; CDR2 reads SVGIG (reference sequence). The variable domain in full, completed from reference TRBV30 and TRBJ2-1, reads SQTIHQWPATLVQPVGSPLSLECTVEGTSNPNLYWYRQAAGRGLQLLFYSVGIGQISSEVPQNLSASRPQDRQFILSSKKLLLSDSGFYLCAWSGGRDEQFFGPGTRLTVL.

The chain's CDR3 is CATSDFGATINTGELFF. CDR3 DNA sequence: TGTGCCACCAGTGATTTTGGGGCGACAATTAACACCGGGGAGCTGTTTTTT. The chain has TRBV24-1 and TRBJ2-2; weak D call: TRBD1 (5 bases). The CDR3 spans 17 residues. The V end was cut by 1 base, the J end by 2 bases, with 13 bases between. Germline assignment: CDR1 KGHDR and CDR2 SFDVKD.

This clone has just a few counts. This rearrangement joins TRBV12-3 or TRBV12-4 to TRBJ1-2; D uncertain. Trimming removed 6 bases at V and 8 bases at J, with 10 bases between. The CDR3 spans 11 residues. CDR3 amino acids: CASREPGGYTF. The CDR3 DNA reads TGTGCCAGCAGGGAGCCGGGAGGCTACACCTTC.

This chain connects TRBV29-1 to TRBJ2-1, with D perhaps TRBD2 (5 bases). The V end lost 4 bases, the J end lost 4 bases, and 14 bases lay between the germline ends. CDR1 is SQVTM and CDR2 is ANQGSEA in the germline V gene. This CDR3 has 14 amino acids. The CDR3 loop reads CSVGRRENYNEQFF. In nucleotides, the CDR3 is TGCAGCGTTGGAAGAAGGGAGAATTACAATGAGCAGTTCTTC.

The chain has TRBV12-5 and TRBJ1-5, with unresolved D. The V and J ends lost 5 bases and 3 bases respectively, with 5 bases between them. Germline CDR1 is LGHNT and CDR2 is FRNRAP. The CDR3 length is 12 residues. The CDR3 DNA reads TGTGCTAGTGGTCTAAACAATCAGCCCCAGCATTTT. Its translation: CASGLNNQPQHF.

The chain is built from TRBV12-5 and TRBJ1-2; 9 positions match TRBD1. The CDR3 totals 16 residues. With V trimmed by 1 base and J by 3 bases, 6 bases remained unmatched. Germline V CDR1 and CDR2: LGHNT, FRNRAP. CDR3 DNA: TGTGCTAGTGGTTTGGAGCTACAGGGGGCGGACTATGGCTACACCTTC. As protein: CASGLELQGADYGYTF.

The chain joins TRBV19 to TRBJ1-2; a possible D gene is TRBD1 (6 bases). With 7 bases removed from V and 8 bases from J, the gap between germline ends came to 17 bases. Germline V gene sequence: CDR1 LNHDA, CDR2 SQIVND (reference sequence). This CDR3 is 13 amino acids long. CDR3: CASTPVDRSGYTF. CDR3 nucleotide sequence: TGTGCCAGTACCCCCGTCGACAGGAGCGGCTACACCTTC.

V and J are TRBV20-1 and TRBJ2-7; 9 bases align to TRBD2. The CDR3 runs to 13 residues. Germline V gives CDR1 DFQATT, CDR2 SNEGSKA (reference sequence). The junction had 6 bases not matched to a gene; V was cut back by 6 bases and J by 3 bases. CDR3 sequence (DNA): TGCAGTGCCAGTAGCGGGGGTAACTACGAGCAGTACTTC. Protein product: CSASSGGNYEQYF.

The J gene is TRBJ2-1, the V gene TRBV7-9, with 9 bases aligning to TRBD2. Germline V gene lookup returns CDR1 SEHNR and CDR2 FQNEAQ (reference sequence). With 5 bases clipped from V and 5 bases from J, the junction kept 7 bases outside the gene matches. The CDR3 extends over 15 amino acids. The CDR3 nucleotides read TGTGCCAGCAGCCTTAGCGGGGGACCACACAATGAGCAGTTCTTC. Residues: CASSLSGGPHNEQFF.

This chain joins TRBV3-1 (or the pseudogene TRBV3-2) and TRBJ2-3; 7 bases fit TRBD2. This CDR3 region has 15 residues. V was pared by 4 bases and J by 1 base, with 5 bases of the junction left unmatched. Per germline, CDR1 LGHDT and CDR2 YNNKEL (reference sequence). The CDR3 DNA reads TGTGCCAGCAGCCCACCTAGCGGACGCACAGATACGCAGTATTTT. This encodes CASSPPSGRTDTQYF.

The V and J genes are TRBV7-9 and TRBJ1-1; no reliable D call. The CDR3 length is 14 residues. CDR1 SEHNR and CDR2 FQNEAQ come from the germline V gene (reference sequence). Trimming removed 1 base from V and 0 bases from J, with 6 bases in between. CDR3 in amino acids: CASSLVQVNTEAFF. The CDR3 DNA sequence: TGTGCCAGCAGCTTAGTGCAGGTGAACACTGAAGCTTTCTTT.

J is TRBJ1-5 and V is TRBV4-3; D is unresolved. Trimming left V 0 bases short and J 4 bases short, with 13 bases between. Germline CDR1 and CDR2: LGHNA and YSLEER. This CDR3 comprises 16 residues. The CDR3 DNA reads TGCGCCAGCAGCCAAGAGTATGCACTAAAAAATCAGCCCCAGCATTTT. Amino acid sequence: CASSQEYALKNQPQHF.

This clone was counted once. The rearrangement joins TRBV12-3 or TRBV12-4 to TRBJ1-1; D gene ambiguous. Deletions cut 1 base from V and 8 bases from J, with 11 bases between. The CDR3 is made up of 13 amino acids. CDR3: CASSLVLPGEAFF. CDR3 in DNA: TGTGCCAGCAGTTTAGTTCTGCCGGGGGAAGCTTTCTTT.

This chain joins TRBV12-3 or TRBV12-4 and TRBJ2-5, with D tentatively TRBD2 (5 bases). V was shortened by 7 bases and J by 5 bases, with 14 bases between the two germline ends. The CDR3 is made up of 13 amino acids. CDR3 coding DNA: TGTGCCAGCACCCCGACGGGCGGGGAGACCCAGTACTTC. Translating gives CASTPTGGETQYF.

The chain is built from TRBV19 and TRBJ2-1; 8 bases line up with TRBD2. Germline V lookup: CDR1 LNHDA, CDR2 SQIVND (reference sequence). Trimming cost V 6 bases and J 7 bases; bases outside gene matches: 8. The CDR3 consists of 14 residues. For the CDR3, the DNA is TGTGCCAGTAGGGATTCGGGGGGGCGGAATGAGCAGTTCTTC. It encodes CASRDSGGRNEQFF.

The rearrangement uses TRBV5-6 and TRBJ1-5; D is undetermined. This CDR3 has 12 amino acids. Per germline, CDR1 SGHDT and CDR2 YYEEEE. Trimming removed 1 base from V and 6 bases from J, with 5 bases in between. The CDR3 is CASSLNRQPQHF. DNA of the CDR3: TGTGCCAGCAGCTTGAATCGTCAGCCCCAGCATTTT.

This chain joins TRBV11-2 and TRBJ2-7, with 9 bases fitting TRBD2. V lost 1 base and J lost 6; bases outside the gene matches: 10. The CDR3 length is 16 residues. The germline V gene encodes CDR1 SGHAT and CDR2 FQNNGV. CDR3 bases: TGTGCCAGCAGCTTAGGAAGCGGGAGGCGCGTCGCCGAGCAGTACTTC. Translated: CASSLGSGRRVAEQYF.